The rows below give T cell receptor beta chains drawn from one sample of a study of blood T cell repertoires in COVID-19. TCRdb's copy holds only in-frame clones and misses some; the assay was immunoSEQ multiplex PCR. The profile shows 220,000 or so clones, almost 90% of them singletons. Sequenced: PBMCs or T cells enriched from blood (not recorded which). These receptors were taken from a man between 25 and 39 years old who had been exposed to COVID-19. CDR3s include the opening cysteine and the closing phenylalanine or tryptophan. The D gene is left open where the match is weak.

d_call: NA; v_call: TRBV3-1/TRBV3-2; j_call: TRBJ1-3; cdr3_nt: TGTGCCAGCAGCTCTAACTTGCGCTCTGGAAACACCATATATTTT; cdr3_aa: CASSSNLRSGNTIYF
d_call: NA; v_call: TRBV19; j_call: TRBJ1-4; cdr3_nt: TGTGCCAGTAGTCAAACAACAACTAATGAAAAACTGTTTTTT; cdr3_aa: CASSQTTTNEKLFF
d_call: NA; v_call: TRBV19; j_call: TRBJ2-3; cdr3_nt: TGTGCCAGTAGTATAGAGACAGTCCGTGATACGCAGTATTTT; cdr3_aa: CASSIETVRDTQYF
d_call: TRBD1; v_call: TRBV14; j_call: TRBJ2-1; cdr3_nt: TGTGCCAGCAGCCAAAACGGACAGGGGGCCGCTGAGCAGTTCTTC; cdr3_aa: CASSQNGQGAAEQFF
d_call: TRBD1; v_call: TRBV6-5; j_call: TRBJ2-5; cdr3_nt: TGTGCCAGCACCCGGGACAGGGTCCAAGAGACCCAGTACTTC; cdr3_aa: CASTRDRVQETQYF
d_call: NA; v_call: TRBV6-2/TRBV6-3; j_call: TRBJ2-3; cdr3_nt: TGTGCCAGCAGTTACTCGAGCCGCGATACGCAGTATTTT; cdr3_aa: CASSYSSRDTQYF
d_call: NA; v_call: TRBV4-1; j_call: TRBJ1-4; cdr3_nt: TGCGCCAGCAGCCAAGTTCAGGAAAAACTGTTTTTT; cdr3_aa: CASSQVQEKLFF
d_call: NA; v_call: TRBV19; j_call: TRBJ1-5; cdr3_nt: TGTGCCAGTAGTGTTTGGGGAGATCAGCCCCAGCATTTT; cdr3_aa: CASSVWGDQPQHF
d_call: NA; v_call: TRBV6-2/TRBV6-3; j_call: TRBJ2-7; cdr3_nt: TGTGCCAGCAGTTATGGATCGGGGGAAAACTCCTACGAGCAGTACTTC; cdr3_aa: CASSYGSGENSYEQYF
d_call: TRBD1; v_call: TRBV9; j_call: TRBJ1-2; cdr3_nt: TGTGCCAGCAGCGTTAGGGACAGATATGGCTACACCTTC; cdr3_aa: CASSVRDRYGYTF
d_call: NA; v_call: TRBV3-1/TRBV3-2; j_call: TRBJ1-5; cdr3_nt: TGTGCCAGCAGCCATACTACCAATCAGCCCCAGCATTTT; cdr3_aa: CASSHTTNQPQHF